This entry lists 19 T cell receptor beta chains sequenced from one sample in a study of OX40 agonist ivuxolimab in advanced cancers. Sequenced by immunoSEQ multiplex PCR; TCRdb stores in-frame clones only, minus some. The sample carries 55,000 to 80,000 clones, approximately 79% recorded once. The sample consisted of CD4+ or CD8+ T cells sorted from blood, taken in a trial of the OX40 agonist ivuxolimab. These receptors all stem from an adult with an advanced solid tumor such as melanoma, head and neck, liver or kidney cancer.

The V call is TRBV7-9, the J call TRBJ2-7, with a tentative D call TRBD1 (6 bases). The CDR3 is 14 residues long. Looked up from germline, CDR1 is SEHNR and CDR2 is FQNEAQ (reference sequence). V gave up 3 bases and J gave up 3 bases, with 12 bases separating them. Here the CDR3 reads CASSLPGQVYEQYF. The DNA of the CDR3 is TGTGCCAGCAGCTTGCCGGGACAAGTCTACGAGCAGTACTTC.

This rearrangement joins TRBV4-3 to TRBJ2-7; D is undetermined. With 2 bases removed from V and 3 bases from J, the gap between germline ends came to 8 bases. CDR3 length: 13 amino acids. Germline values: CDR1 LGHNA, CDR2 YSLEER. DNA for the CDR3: TGCGCCAGCAGCCAACAGGACGGCTACGAGCAGTACTTC. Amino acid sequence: CASSQQDGYEQYF.

The CDR3 nucleotides read TGTGCCAGCAGTCCACGACAGGGAAGCACTGAAGCTTTCTTT. Its translation: CASSPRQGSTEAFF. This chain links TRBV6-1 with TRBJ1-1; TRBD1 matches at 7 bases. CDR1 and CDR2 (germline): MNHNS, SASEGT. Losses at the gene ends were 5 bases for V and 4 bases for J; bases not matched to a gene: 7. This CDR3 has 14 amino acids.

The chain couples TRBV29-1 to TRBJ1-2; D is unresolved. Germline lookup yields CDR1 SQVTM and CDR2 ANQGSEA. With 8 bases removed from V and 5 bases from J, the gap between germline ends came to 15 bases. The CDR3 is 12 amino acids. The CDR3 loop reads CSTKGGQYGYTF. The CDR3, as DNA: TGCAGCACCAAGGGAGGGCAATATGGCTACACCTTC.

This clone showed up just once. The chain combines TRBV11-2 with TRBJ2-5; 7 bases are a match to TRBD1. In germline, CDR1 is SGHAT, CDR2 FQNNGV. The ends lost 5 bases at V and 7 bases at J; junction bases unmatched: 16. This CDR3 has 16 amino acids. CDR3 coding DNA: TGTGCCAGCAGCACCCTGACAGGGCCTAGAAATGTGACCCAGTACTTC. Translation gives CASSTLTGPRNVTQYF.

The CDR3 is CASGQEGGPKNIQYF. The DNA for the CDR3 is TGTGCTAGTGGTCAAGAGGGGGGGCCCAAAAACATTCAGTACTTC. V is TRBV12-5 and J is TRBJ2-4, with D possibly matching TRBD2 (7 bases). Germline V gene lookup returns CDR1 LGHNT and CDR2 FRNRAP. This CDR3 comprises 15 residues. V was trimmed by 5 bases and J by 2 bases, leaving 13 bases between them.

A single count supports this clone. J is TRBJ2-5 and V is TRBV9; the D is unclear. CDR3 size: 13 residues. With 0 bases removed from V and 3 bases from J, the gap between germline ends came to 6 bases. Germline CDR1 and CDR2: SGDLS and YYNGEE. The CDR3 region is CASSVGTEETQYF. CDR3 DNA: TGTGCCAGCAGCGTAGGTACAGAAGAGACCCAGTACTTC.

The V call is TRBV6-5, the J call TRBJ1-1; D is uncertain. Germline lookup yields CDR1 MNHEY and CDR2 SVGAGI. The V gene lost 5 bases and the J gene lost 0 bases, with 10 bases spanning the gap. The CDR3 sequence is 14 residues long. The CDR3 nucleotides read TGTGCCAGCAGTCTCCAATCCATGAACACTGAAGCTTTCTTT. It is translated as CASSLQSMNTEAFF.

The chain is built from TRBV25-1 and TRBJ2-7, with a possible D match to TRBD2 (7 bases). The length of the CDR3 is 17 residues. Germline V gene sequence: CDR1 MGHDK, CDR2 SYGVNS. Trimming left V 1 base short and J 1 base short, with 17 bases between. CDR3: CASSEWGRGGASYEQYF. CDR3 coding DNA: TGTGCCAGCAGTGAATGGGGGCGAGGGGGGGCGTCCTACGAGCAGTACTTC.

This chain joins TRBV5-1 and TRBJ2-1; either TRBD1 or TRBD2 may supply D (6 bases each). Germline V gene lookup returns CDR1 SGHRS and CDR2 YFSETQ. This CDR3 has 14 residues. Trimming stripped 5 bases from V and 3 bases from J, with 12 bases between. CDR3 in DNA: TGCGCCAGCAGTGGAGGGGGGCTCTACAATGAGCAGTTCTTC. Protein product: CASSGGGLYNEQFF.

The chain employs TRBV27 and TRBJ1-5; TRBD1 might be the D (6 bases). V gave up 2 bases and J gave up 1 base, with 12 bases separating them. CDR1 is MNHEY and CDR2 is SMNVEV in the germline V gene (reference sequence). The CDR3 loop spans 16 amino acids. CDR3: CASSLLGGRSNQPQHF. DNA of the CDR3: TGTGCCAGCAGTTTACTAGGGGGTAGGAGCAATCAGCCCCAGCATTTT.

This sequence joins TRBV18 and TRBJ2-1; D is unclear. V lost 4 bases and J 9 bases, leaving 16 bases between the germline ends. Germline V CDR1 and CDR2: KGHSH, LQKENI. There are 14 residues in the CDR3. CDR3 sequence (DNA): TGTGCCAGCTCACGGCAAGGGAACTTTGGTGAGCAGTTCTTC. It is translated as CASSRQGNFGEQFF.

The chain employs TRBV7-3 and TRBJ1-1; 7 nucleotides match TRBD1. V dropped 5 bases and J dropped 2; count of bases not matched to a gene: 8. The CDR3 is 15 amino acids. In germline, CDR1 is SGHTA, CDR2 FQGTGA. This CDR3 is CASSQRTGLNTEAFF. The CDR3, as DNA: TGTGCCAGCAGCCAACGGACAGGCCTTAACACTGAAGCTTTCTTT.

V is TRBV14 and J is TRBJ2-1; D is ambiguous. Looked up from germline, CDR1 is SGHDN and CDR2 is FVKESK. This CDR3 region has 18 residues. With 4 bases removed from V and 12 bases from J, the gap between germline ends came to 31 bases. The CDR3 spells CASSPSGSAASRLRGQFF. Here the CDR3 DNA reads TGTGCCAGCAGCCCCTCAGGCTCGGCCGCTAGTCGGTTACGCGGGCAGTTCTTC.

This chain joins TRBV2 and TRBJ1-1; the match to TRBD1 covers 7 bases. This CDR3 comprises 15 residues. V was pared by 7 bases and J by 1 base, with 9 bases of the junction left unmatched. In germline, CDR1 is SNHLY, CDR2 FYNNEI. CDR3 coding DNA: TGTGCCAGCACTGACCCGGGACAGCGGAACACTGAAGCTTTCTTT. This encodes CASTDPGQRNTEAFF.

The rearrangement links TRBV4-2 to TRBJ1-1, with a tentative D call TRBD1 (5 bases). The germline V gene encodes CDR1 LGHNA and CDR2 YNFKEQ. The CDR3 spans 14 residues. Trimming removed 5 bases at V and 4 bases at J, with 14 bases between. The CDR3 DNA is TGTGCCAGCAGCTTAGACGCGGGGCTCACTGAAGCTTTCTTT. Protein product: CASSLDAGLTEAFF.

In DNA, the CDR3 is TGTGCCAGCAGCCCGCCGACAGGGGAAGGCTACACCTTC. Translation: CASSPPTGEGYTF. The chain joins TRBV7-2 to TRBJ1-2; 8 bases map to TRBD1. CDR1 is SGHTA, CDR2 FQGNSA, per germline. Trimming removed 5 bases from V and 8 bases from J; junction bases left unmatched: 7. This CDR3 region has 13 residues.

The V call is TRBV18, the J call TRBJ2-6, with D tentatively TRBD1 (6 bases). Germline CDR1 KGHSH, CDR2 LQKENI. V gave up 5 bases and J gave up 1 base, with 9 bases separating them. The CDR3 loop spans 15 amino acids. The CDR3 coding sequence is TGTGCCAGCTCAGCTACAGGGTCTGGGGCCAACGTCCTGACTTTC. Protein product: CASSATGSGANVLTF.

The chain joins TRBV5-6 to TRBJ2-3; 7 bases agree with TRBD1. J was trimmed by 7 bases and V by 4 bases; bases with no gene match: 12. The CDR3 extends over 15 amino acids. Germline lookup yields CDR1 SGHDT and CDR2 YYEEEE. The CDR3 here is CASSHRQGGRNTQYF. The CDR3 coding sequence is TGTGCCAGCAGCCATCGACAGGGTGGTAGGAATACGCAGTATTTT.